This section outlines one TCR beta chain sequence together with its context. With random hexamers, 0.5 to 1 ug RNA was reverse transcribed. The CDR3 of TCR beta was amplified by immunoSEQ multiplex PCR across 54 Vbeta and 13 Jbeta. One entry per CDR3 protein results from TCRdb running MiXCR on the immunoSEQ multiplex PCR reads. The sample consists of over 130,000 distinct CDR3 sequences, approximately 95% of them appearing once. This CDR3 region has 12 residues. The germline CDR1 and CDR2 sequences are DFQATT and SNEGSKA (reference sequence). With 1 base removed from V and 2 bases from J, the gap between germline ends came to 6 bases. The sample originates from a study of CD8 T cells in Susac syndrome.

The V gene is TRBV20-1, the J gene TRBJ2-7; D gene ambiguous. The source material was CD4+ T cells from PBMCs. The sequence came from a human donor with multiple sclerosis. DNA of the CDR3: TGCAGTGCTAGAGTGCCACCCTACGAGCAGTACTTC. Its translation is CSARVPPYEQYF.